The following is a T cell receptor beta chain sequence with its context. Its antigen is unknown. Germline loops: CDR1 LNHDA, CDR2 SQIVND (reference sequence). The CDR3 runs 16 residues. Deletions cut 6 bases from V and 0 bases from J, with 14 bases between. It was second doses at about 4 or about 12 weeks that were pooled. The sample comes from a study of T cell responses to AZD1222 COVID-19 vaccine. General study points: Reportedly, close to half of spike-specific TCRs are directed against unmutated variant regions. Females made up more of the donors, who were largely white British, and clonal diversity may have come out too low. When two AZD1222 doses had been given, Spike-specific TCR breadth and depth rose.

Sequencing was performed with immunoSEQ multiplex PCR; in TCRdb, only in-frame clones are kept and a portion is missing. The sample consists of some 99,000 clones, around 87% of them appearing once. The input for sequencing was peripheral blood, taken 28 days after the second AZD1222 dose. The genes are TRBV19 and TRBJ2-2, with D perhaps matching TRBD1 (6 bases). The sequence came from an adult who received the AZD1222 COVID-19 vaccine. The DNA for the CDR3 is TGTGCCAGTAGATTTCAGGGGCTACCGAACACCGGGGAGCTGTTTTTT. Amino acid sequence: CASRFQGLPNTGELFF.